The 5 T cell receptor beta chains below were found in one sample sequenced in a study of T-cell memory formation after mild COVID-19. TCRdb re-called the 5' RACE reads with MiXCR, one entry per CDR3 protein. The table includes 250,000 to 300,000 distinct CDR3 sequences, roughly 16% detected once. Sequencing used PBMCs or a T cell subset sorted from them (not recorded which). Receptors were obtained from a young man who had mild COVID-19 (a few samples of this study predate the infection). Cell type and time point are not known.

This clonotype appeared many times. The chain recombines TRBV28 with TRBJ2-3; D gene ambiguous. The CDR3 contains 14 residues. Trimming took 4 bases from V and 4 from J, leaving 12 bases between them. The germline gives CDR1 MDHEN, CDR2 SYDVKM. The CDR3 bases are TGTGCCAGCAGTTCCCCCGGGCAGGCAGATACGCAGTATTTT. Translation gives CASSSPGQADTQYF.

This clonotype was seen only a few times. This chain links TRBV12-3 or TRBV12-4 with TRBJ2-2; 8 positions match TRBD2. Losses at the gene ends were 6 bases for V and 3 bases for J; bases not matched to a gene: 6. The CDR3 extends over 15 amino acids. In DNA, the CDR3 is TGTGCCAGCAGCCCGGGACTAGGGGACACCGGGGAGCTGTTTTTT. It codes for CASSPGLGDTGELFF.

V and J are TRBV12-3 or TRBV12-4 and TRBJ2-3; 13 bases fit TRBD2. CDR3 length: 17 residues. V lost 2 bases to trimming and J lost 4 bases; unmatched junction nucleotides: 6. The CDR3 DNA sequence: TGTGCCAGCAGTTTACGACTAGCGGGGGGACTCGCAGATACGCAGTATTTT. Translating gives CASSLRLAGGLADTQYF.

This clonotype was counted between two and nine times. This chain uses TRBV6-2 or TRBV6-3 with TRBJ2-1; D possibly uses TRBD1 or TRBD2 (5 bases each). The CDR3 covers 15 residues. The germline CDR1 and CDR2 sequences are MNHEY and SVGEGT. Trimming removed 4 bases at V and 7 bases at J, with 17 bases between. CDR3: CASSSPGLGTNEQFF. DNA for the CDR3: TGTGCCAGCAGTTCCCCAGGATTGGGGACGAATGAGCAGTTCTTC.

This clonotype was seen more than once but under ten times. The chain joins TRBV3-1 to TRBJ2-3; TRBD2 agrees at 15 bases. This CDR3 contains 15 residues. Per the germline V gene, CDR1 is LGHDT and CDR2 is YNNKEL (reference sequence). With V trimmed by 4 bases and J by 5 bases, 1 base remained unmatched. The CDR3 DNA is TGTGCCAGCAGCCCGGGACTAGCGGGGGGAGATACGCAGTATTTT. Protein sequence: CASSPGLAGGDTQYF.